The 14 T cell receptor beta chains in this list originate from one sample, sequenced in a study of early T cells in non-severe SARS-CoV-2 infection. TCRdb itself ran the 5' RACE reads through MiXCR, one entry per CDR3 protein. Here the sample spans around 45,000 distinct CDR3 sequences, approximately 4% being singletons. The sample taken for sequencing was whole blood. These receptors originate from an adult who was a healthcare worker with PCR-confirmed SARS-CoV-2 infection or an uninfected control (not recorded which).

This clonotype was recorded at least ten times. The V and J genes are TRBV7-9 and TRBJ2-2; D may be TRBD1 or TRBD2 (6 bases each). V shed 3 bases and J shed 4 bases, with 15 bases lying between them. The CDR3 is made up of 16 amino acids. Germline CDR1 is SEHNR and CDR2 is FQNEAQ (reference sequence). The CDR3 protein is CASSLGGAGGTGELFF. The CDR3 DNA reads as TGTGCCAGCAGCTTGGGGGGCGCCGGGGGCACCGGGGAGCTGTTTTTT.

This clonotype was seen a handful of times. V and J are TRBV7-6 and TRBJ2-5; 7 bases map to TRBD2. Germline values: CDR1 SGHVS, CDR2 FNYEAQ. The length of the CDR3 is 17 residues. Losses at the gene ends were 0 bases for V and 1 base for J; bases not matched to a gene: 8. The CDR3 DNA sequence: TGTGCCAGCAGCTTAGCAGGTGGTACTAGCGTCCAAGAGACCCAGTACTTC. It translates to CASSLAGGTSVQETQYF.

At least ten counts were recorded for this clonotype. This rearrangement joins TRBV7-6 to TRBJ2-3; 13 bases fit TRBD2. The CDR3 loop spans 16 amino acids. Germline-derived CDR1 and CDR2 are SGHVS and FNYEAQ. V was clipped by 2 bases and J by 3 bases; unmatched bases: 2. CDR3 bases: TGTGCCAGCAGCTTAACTAGCGGGGGGGCAACAGATACGCAGTATTTT. Translated, it gives CASSLTSGGATDTQYF. The complete variable domain, with remaining parts taken from reference TRBV7-6 and TRBJ2-3, reads GAGVSQSPRYKVTKRGQDVALRCDPISGHVSLYWYRQALGQGPEFLTYFNYEAQQDKSGLPNDRFSAERPEGSISTLTIQRTEQRDSAMYRCASSLTSGGATDTQYFGPGTRLTVL.

There are many counts of this clonotype. The chain recombines TRBV6-1 with TRBJ1-5; 8 nucleotides align to TRBD1. CDR1 and CDR2 (germline): MNHNS, SASEGT. Trimming removed 7 bases from V and 2 bases from J; junction bases left unmatched: 22. The CDR3 extends over 20 amino acids. The CDR3, as DNA: TGTGCCAGCAAGTCTTCCTGGGGACAGGAAAAAAATATAGGCAATCAGCCCCAGCATTTT. This codes for CASKSSWGQEKNIGNQPQHF.

This clonotype was seen ten or more times. CDR3 nucleotide sequence: TGTGCCAGCAGCTCCCCGGCGGGCACCGGGGAGCTGTTTTTT. It yields the protein CASSSPAGTGELFF. The rearrangement links TRBV5-5 to TRBJ2-2; D is perhaps TRBD2 (5 bases). Deletions cut 3 bases from V and 4 bases from J, with 10 bases between. The germline V gene has CDR1 SGHKS and CDR2 YYEKEE (reference sequence). The CDR3 is 14 residues long.

The chain combines TRBV6-2 or TRBV6-3 with TRBJ1-5; D ambiguous. The CDR3 contains 16 residues. V was pared by 0 bases and J by 3 bases, with 12 bases between. Per germline, CDR1 MNHEY and CDR2 SVGEGT. The CDR3 spells CASSYSLRIHNQPQHF. DNA for the CDR3: TGTGCCAGCAGTTACTCGCTCAGGATCCACAATCAGCCCCAGCATTTT.

This clonotype appeared many times. This chain links TRBV3-1 with TRBJ2-7, with D unresolved. The CDR3 covers 15 residues. The V gene lost 0 bases and the J gene lost 5 bases, with 14 bases spanning the gap. Germline loops: CDR1 LGHDT, CDR2 YNNKEL (reference sequence). The CDR3 here is CASSQEMGGRNEQYF. The DNA for the CDR3 is TGTGCCAGCAGCCAAGAGATGGGCGGCCGGAACGAGCAGTACTTC.

This clonotype has ten or more counts. This sequence joins TRBV7-9 and TRBJ2-1, with 8 nucleotides matching TRBD2. J gave up 4 bases and V 5 bases, and 16 bases lay outside the gene matches. The CDR3 is made up of 18 amino acids. Germline CDR1 and CDR2: SEHNR and FQNEAQ (reference sequence). The CDR3 DNA follows: TGTGCCAGCAGCCCATTTAGGGTCCCAGCGGGAGAATACAATGAGCAGTTCTTC. It is translated as CASSPFRVPAGEYNEQFF.

This clonotype was counted many times. This chain links TRBV6-1 with TRBJ1-2; 9 bases agree with TRBD1. The J segment lost 4 bases and the V segment lost 6 bases, leaving 3 bases of the junction unmatched. The CDR3 spans 13 residues. From germline, CDR1 is MNHNS and CDR2 SASEGT. In DNA form, the CDR3 reads TGTGCCAGCAGGGGGACAGGGACCTATGGCTACACCTTC. Its translation: CASRGTGTYGYTF.

In this sample, this clonotype turned up many times. V usage is TRBV7-2 and J usage is TRBJ2-3; D unclear. The CDR3 length is 12 residues. V was cut by 5 bases and J by 4 bases, with 7 bases left in between. CDR1 is SGHTA, CDR2 FQGNSA, per germline. CDR3 nucleotide sequence: TGTGCCAGCAGCCCCCTCTCAGATACGCAGTATTTT. It yields the protein CASSPLSDTQYF.

This clonotype appeared many times. V gene TRBV20-1 combines with J gene TRBJ2-5, with D uncertain. Germline CDR1 reads DFQATT; CDR2 reads SNEGSKA (reference sequence). V was clipped by 3 bases and J by 2 bases, with 10 bases between them. The CDR3 covers 13 residues. CDR3 amino acids: CSARWGGQETQYF. CDR3 in DNA: TGCAGTGCTAGGTGGGGTGGGCAAGAGACCCAGTACTTC.

At least ten counts were recorded for this clonotype. The chain joins TRBV23-1 to TRBJ2-2; possible D gene TRBD1, 5 bases. TRBV23-1 is placed among ORFs of uncertain function. V lost 6 bases to trimming and J lost 0 bases, with 11 bases between them. The CDR3 runs 15 residues. CDR3 sequence (DNA): TGCGCCAGCAGATACCGACAGTCGAACACCGGGGAGCTGTTTTTT. Protein: CASRYRQSNTGELFF.

This clonotype turned up a few times. This chain connects TRBV2 to TRBJ2-7, with 7 bases matching TRBD1. The germline gives CDR1 SNHLY, CDR2 FYNNEI. Trimming took 6 bases from V and 2 from J; bases not matched to a gene: 7. This CDR3 is 14 amino acids long. CDR3 DNA sequence: TGTGCCAGCAGCCCGGGACAGATAACCTACGAGCAGTACTTC. Amino acid sequence: CASSPGQITYEQYF.

This clonotype was seen many times. The J gene is TRBJ2-7, the V gene TRBV11-3; TRBD2 is a possible D gene (6 bases). The CDR3 consists of 15 residues. V shed 5 bases and J shed 3 bases, with 17 bases lying between them. Germline loops: CDR1 SGHNT, CDR2 YENEEA. The CDR3, as DNA: TGTGCCAGCAGCAAAGCGGTTGGGGAGGACTACGAGCAGTACTTC. It yields the protein CASSKAVGEDYEQYF. Full variable domain (remainder filled in from reference TRBV11-3 and TRBJ2-7): EAGVVQSPRYKIIEKKQPVAFWCNPISGHNTLYWYLQNLGQGPELLIRYENEEAVDDSQLPKDRFSAERLKGVDSTLKIQPAELGDSAVYLCASSKAVGEDYEQYFGPGTRLTVT.